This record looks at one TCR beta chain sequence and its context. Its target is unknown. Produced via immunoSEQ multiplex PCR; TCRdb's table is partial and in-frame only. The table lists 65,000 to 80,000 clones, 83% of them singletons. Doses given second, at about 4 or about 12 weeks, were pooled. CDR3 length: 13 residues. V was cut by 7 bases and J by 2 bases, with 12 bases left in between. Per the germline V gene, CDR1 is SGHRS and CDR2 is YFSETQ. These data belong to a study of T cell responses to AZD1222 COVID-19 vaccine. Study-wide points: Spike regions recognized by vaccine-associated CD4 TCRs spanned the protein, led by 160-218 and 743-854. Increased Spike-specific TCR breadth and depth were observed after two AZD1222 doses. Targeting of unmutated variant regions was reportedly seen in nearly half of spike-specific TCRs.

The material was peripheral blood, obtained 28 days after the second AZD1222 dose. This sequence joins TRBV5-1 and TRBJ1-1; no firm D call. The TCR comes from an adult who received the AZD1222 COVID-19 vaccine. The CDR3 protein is CASLVGPNTEAFF. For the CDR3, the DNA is TGCGCCAGCTTAGTAGGCCCCAACACTGAAGCTTTCTTT.